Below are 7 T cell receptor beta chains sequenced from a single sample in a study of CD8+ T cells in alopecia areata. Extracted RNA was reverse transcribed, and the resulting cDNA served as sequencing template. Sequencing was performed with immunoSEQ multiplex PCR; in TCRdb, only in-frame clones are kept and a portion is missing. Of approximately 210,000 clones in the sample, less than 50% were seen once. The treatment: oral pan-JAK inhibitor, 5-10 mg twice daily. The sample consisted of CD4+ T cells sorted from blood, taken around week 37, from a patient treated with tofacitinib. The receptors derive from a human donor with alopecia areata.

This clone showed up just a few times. CDR3 protein: CAIRTSGRSNEQFF. CDR3 DNA sequence: TGTGCCATCAGAACTAGCGGGAGGTCTAATGAGCAGTTCTTC. V and J are TRBV10-3 and TRBJ2-1, with 12 bases aligning to TRBD2. The germline gives CDR1 ENHRY, CDR2 SYGVKD. Trimming removed 6 bases from V and 7 bases from J; junction bases left unmatched: 4. The CDR3 covers 14 residues.

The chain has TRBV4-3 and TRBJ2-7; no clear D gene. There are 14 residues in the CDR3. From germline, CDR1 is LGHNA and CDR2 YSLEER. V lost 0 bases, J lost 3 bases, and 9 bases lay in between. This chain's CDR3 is CASSQDRWGYEQYF. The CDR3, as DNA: TGCGCCAGCAGCCAAGATCGGTGGGGCTACGAGCAGTACTTC.

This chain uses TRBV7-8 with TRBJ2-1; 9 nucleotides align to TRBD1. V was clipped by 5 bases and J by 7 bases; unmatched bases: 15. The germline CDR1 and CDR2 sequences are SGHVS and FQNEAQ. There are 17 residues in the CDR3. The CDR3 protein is CASSRHFGTGRANEQFF. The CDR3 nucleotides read TGTGCCAGCAGCCGTCATTTTGGGACAGGGAGAGCTAATGAGCAGTTCTTC.

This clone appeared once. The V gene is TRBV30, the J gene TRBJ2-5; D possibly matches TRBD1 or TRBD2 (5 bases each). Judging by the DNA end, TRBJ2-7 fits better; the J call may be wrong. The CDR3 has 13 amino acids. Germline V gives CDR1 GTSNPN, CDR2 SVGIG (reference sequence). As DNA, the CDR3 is TGTGCCTGGACGGGGCCTACAGCCTACGAGCAGTACTTC. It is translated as CAWTGPTAYEQYF.

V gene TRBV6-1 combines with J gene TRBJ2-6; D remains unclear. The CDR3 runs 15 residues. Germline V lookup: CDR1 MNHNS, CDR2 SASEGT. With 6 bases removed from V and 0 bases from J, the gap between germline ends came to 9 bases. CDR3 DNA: TGTGCCAGCAGCGGTAGAAACTCTGGGGCCAACGTCCTGACTTTC. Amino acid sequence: CASSGRNSGANVLTF.

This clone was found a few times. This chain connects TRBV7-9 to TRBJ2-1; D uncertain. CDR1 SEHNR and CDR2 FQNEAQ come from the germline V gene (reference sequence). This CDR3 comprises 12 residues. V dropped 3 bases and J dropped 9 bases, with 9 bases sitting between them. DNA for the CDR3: TGTGCCAGCAGCTTTATCACGGGTGAGCAGTTCTTC. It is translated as CASSFITGEQFF.

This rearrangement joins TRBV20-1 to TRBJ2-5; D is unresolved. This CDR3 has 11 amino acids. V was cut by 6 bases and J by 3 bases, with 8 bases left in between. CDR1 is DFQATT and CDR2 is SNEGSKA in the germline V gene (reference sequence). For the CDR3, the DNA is TGCAGTGCCACGCCCGAAGAGACCCAGTACTTC. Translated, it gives CSATPEETQYF.